These 27 T cell receptor beta chains came from one sample sequenced in a study of T cell repertoires in cytomegalovirus infection. From the reads, TCRdb called clonotypes with MiXCR, one entry per CDR3 protein. Of 350,000 to 500,000 distinct CDR3 sequences in the sample, 31% were seen once. Sequenced material: PBMCs. The receptors here all came from a human donor in good health (CMV status not recorded). Some clones in this sample may be carry-over from other donors' samples.

V is TRBV20-1 and J is TRBJ1-6; tentatively, D is TRBD1 (5 bases). Germline V gives CDR1 DFQATT, CDR2 SNEGSKA (reference sequence). Deletions cut 6 bases from V and 0 bases from J, with 12 bases between. The CDR3 totals 15 residues. As DNA, the CDR3 is TGCAGTGCAGCGACAGTAGGCTCCTATAATTCACCCCTCCACTTT. It specifies CSAATVGSYNSPLHF.

The chain employs TRBV10-2 and TRBJ1-5, with 10 bases lining up with TRBD1. Germline assignment: CDR1 WSHSY and CDR2 SAAADI. This CDR3 spans 14 amino acids. The V and J ends lost 6 bases and 7 bases, in that order; junction bases with no gene match: 6. CDR3 sequence: CASSGDRGRQPQHF. As DNA, the CDR3 is TGCGCCAGCAGCGGGGACAGGGGCCGACAGCCCCAGCATTTT.

The sample holds a few counts of this clonotype. The CDR3 loop reads CASSIQGARYSNQPQHF. In DNA, the CDR3 is TGTGCCAGTAGTATACAGGGGGCGCGGTATAGCAATCAGCCCCAGCATTTT. The chain combines TRBV19 with TRBJ1-5, with TRBD1 identical over 8 bases. Per the germline V gene, CDR1 is LNHDA and CDR2 is SQIVND (reference sequence). V shed 2 bases and J 0 bases; nucleotides not matched to a gene: 6. This CDR3 has 17 amino acids.

The V call is TRBV6-5, the J call TRBJ1-5; D is unresolved. V was cut by 6 bases and J by 0 bases, with 6 bases left in between. This CDR3 comprises 13 residues. Germline CDR1 is MNHEY and CDR2 is SVGAGI. In DNA form, the CDR3 reads TGTGCCAGCAGCAGGAATAGCAATCAGCCCCAGCATTTT. Protein: CASSRNSNQPQHF.

V is TRBV7-6 and J is TRBJ2-4; D uncertain. CDR1 is SGHVS, CDR2 FNYEAQ, per germline. V lost 5 bases and J 9 bases, leaving 8 bases between the germline ends. The CDR3 totals 11 residues. The CDR3 reads CASSQDVIQYF. For the CDR3, the DNA is TGTGCCAGCAGCCAGGACGTCATTCAGTACTTC. The full variable domain, completed using reference TRBV7-6 and TRBJ2-4, is GAGVSQSPRYKVTKRGQDVALRCDPISGHVSLYWYRQALGQGPEFLTYFNYEAQQDKSGLPNDRFSAERPEGSISTLTIQRTEQRDSAMYRCASSQDVIQYFGAGTRLSVL.

This chain uses TRBV28 with TRBJ2-7; D could derive from TRBD1 or TRBD2 (5 bases each). Trimming shortened V by 10 bases and J by 5 bases, and 18 bases separated the two germline ends. CDR3 length equals 13 residues. CDR1 MDHEN and CDR2 SYDVKM come from the germline V gene. CDR3 sequence reads: CATLRGVGNEQYF. The DNA for the CDR3 is TGTGCCACCCTGAGAGGGGTTGGAAACGAGCAGTACTTC. Full variable domain (remainder filled in from reference TRBV28 and TRBJ2-7): DVKVTQSSRYLVKRTGEKVFLECVQDMDHENMFWYRQDPGLGLRLIYFSYDVKMKEKGDIPEGYSVSREKKERFSLILESASTNQTSMYLCATLRGVGNEQYFGPGTRLTVT.

CDR3 sequence: CASSDTLPGANYGYTF. The CDR3 coding sequence is TGTGCCAGCAGCGATACCCTGCCTGGGGCTAACTATGGCTACACCTTC. The chain employs TRBV5-6 and TRBJ1-2; no firm D call. CDR1 SGHDT and CDR2 YYEEEE come from the germline V gene. The CDR3 covers 16 residues. Trimming stripped 4 bases from V and 0 bases from J, with 16 bases between.

The J gene is TRBJ2-3, the V gene TRBV15; D tentatively reads TRBD1 or TRBD2 (5 bases each). The germline V gene has CDR1 LNHNV and CDR2 YYDKDF (reference sequence). The CDR3 has 16 residues. Trimming stripped 3 bases from V and 0 bases from J, with 13 bases between. The CDR3 is CATSSRDGASTDTQYF. CDR3 bases: TGTGCCACCAGCAGTCGGGACGGAGCTAGCACAGATACGCAGTATTTT.

The J gene is TRBJ2-7, the V gene TRBV15; maybe TRBD1 (6 bases). The CDR3 runs to 15 residues. Germline CDR1 is LNHNV and CDR2 is YYDKDF (reference sequence). Trimming took 3 bases from V and 5 from J, leaving 17 bases between them. The CDR3 DNA follows: TGTGCCACCAGCAGTGGTATACAGGGCCCCAACGAGCAGTACTTC. This codes for CATSSGIQGPNEQYF.

This CDR3 reads CASSARQGKNSYEQYF. The DNA for the CDR3 is TGTGCCAGCAGCGCAAGACAGGGGAAGAACTCCTACGAGCAGTACTTC. This sequence joins TRBV7-8 and TRBJ2-7, with 8 bases lining up with TRBD1. The J segment lost 0 bases and the V segment lost 5 bases, leaving 9 bases of the junction unmatched. Germline-derived CDR1 and CDR2 are SGHVS and FQNEAQ. The CDR3 length is 16 residues.

This clonotype was seen repeatedly, ten times or more. This chain connects TRBV11-2 to TRBJ2-7; 9 bases map to TRBD2. Per the germline V gene, CDR1 is SGHAT and CDR2 is FQNNGV. J gave up 0 bases and V 5 bases, and 11 bases lay outside the gene matches. This CDR3 region has 17 residues. CDR3 protein: CASSTRWGSGGSYEQYF. The CDR3 DNA is TGTGCCAGCAGCACTCGGTGGGGTAGCGGGGGCTCCTACGAGCAGTACTTC.

This clonotype was recorded a few times. The chain carries TRBV19 and TRBJ2-2, with a tentative D call TRBD1 (6 bases). V lost 1 base and J 0 bases, leaving 9 bases between the germline ends. This CDR3 is 16 amino acids long. Germline V gene data show CDR1 as LNHDA and CDR2 as SQIVND (reference sequence). CDR3 DNA sequence: TGTGCCAGTAGTATAGTTGGGGGCGCGAACACCGGGGAGCTGTTTTTT. Its translation is CASSIVGGANTGELFF.

The chain is built from TRBV4-1 and TRBJ1-4, with D possibly matching TRBD1 (6 bases). V lost 3 bases, J lost 7 bases, and 18 bases lay in between. This CDR3 is built from 16 residues. CDR1 and CDR2 (germline): MGHRA, YSYEKL. The CDR3 sequence: CASSQAKPDSSEKLFF. The CDR3 DNA is TGCGCCAGCAGCCAGGCTAAACCGGACAGCTCTGAAAAACTGTTTTTT.

This clonotype was detected many times. The chain carries TRBV7-3 and TRBJ1-1; tentatively, D is TRBD1 (5 bases). V lost 5 bases to trimming and J lost 4 bases, with 11 bases between them. This CDR3 comprises 13 residues. CDR1 SGHTA and CDR2 FQGTGA come from the germline V gene. The CDR3 DNA sequence: TGTGCCAGCAGCCAGAGCGGGGGCACTGAAGCTTTCTTT. Translated: CASSQSGGTEAFF.

As for this clonotype: This may come from a read error, since a much larger clone is one base off. The rearrangement uses TRBV7-2 and TRBJ2-5; D is ambiguous. CDR1 SGHTA and CDR2 FQGNSA come from the germline V gene. The CDR3 contains 12 residues. CDR3 residues: CASSRAAETRYF. CDR3 nucleotide sequence: TGTGCCAGCAGTCGAGCCGCAGAGACCCGGTACTTC.

CDR3 protein: CASKDRSTGELFF. CDR3 coding DNA: TGTGCCAGCAAGGACAGGAGCACCGGGGAGCTGTTTTTT. J is TRBJ2-2 and V is TRBV2, with TRBD1 matching 7 bases. V lost 7 bases and J lost 4; bases outside the gene matches: 3. The germline gives CDR1 SNHLY, CDR2 FYNNEI. CDR3 length equals 13 residues.

This clonotype was counted ten times or more. The rearrangement links TRBV7-6 to TRBJ2-7, with 14 bases aligning to TRBD2. Trimming cost V 5 bases and J 0 bases; bases outside gene matches: 9. The CDR3 loop spans 18 amino acids. Germline loops: CDR1 SGHVS, CDR2 FNYEAQ. Written as DNA, the CDR3 is TGTGCCAGCAGCCCAACTAACGGACTAGCGGGGGGCTCCTACGAGCAGTACTTC. This gives the protein CASSPTNGLAGGSYEQYF.

This clonotype was picked up a small number of times. The gene calls are TRBV4-1 and TRBJ1-1, with 8 bases aligning to TRBD1. This CDR3 comprises 15 residues. J was trimmed by 5 bases and V by 3 bases; bases with no gene match: 8. CDR1 and CDR2 from the germline V gene are MGHRA and YSYEKL. The CDR3 nucleotides read TGCGCCAGCAGCCACGGACAGGGCCCCAGAACTGAAGCTTTCTTT. Translation: CASSHGQGPRTEAFF.

In this sample, this clonotype turned up a few times. This rearrangement joins TRBV7-2 to TRBJ1-5; 9 positions agree with TRBD1. The CDR3 contains 16 residues. CDR1 and CDR2 (germline): SGHTA, FQGNSA. The ends lost 2 bases at V and 1 base at J; junction bases unmatched: 3. The CDR3 spells CASSLTGTGSNQPQHF. In DNA form, the CDR3 reads TGTGCCAGCAGCTTAACTGGGACAGGGAGCAATCAGCCCCAGCATTTT.

This clonotype was counted between two and nine times. Here the CDR3 reads CASSQDSAGGATDTQYF. CDR3 nucleotide sequence: TGCGCCAGCAGCCAAGATTCCGCGGGGGGGGCTACAGATACGCAGTATTTT. The V gene is TRBV4-1, the J gene TRBJ2-3, with TRBD2 identical over 9 bases. In germline, CDR1 is MGHRA, CDR2 YSYEKL. This CDR3 has 17 amino acids. Trimming removed 0 bases from V and 3 bases from J; junction bases left unmatched: 7.

This clonotype has more than one count but fewer than ten. The chain has TRBV5-5 and TRBJ2-7; 7 nucleotides line up with TRBD1. The CDR3 length is 14 residues. The V gene end was trimmed by 5 bases and the J gene end by 1 base; junction bases not matched to a gene: 6. Germline V gives CDR1 SGHKS, CDR2 YYEKEE (reference sequence). CDR3 DNA: TGTGCCAGCAGGTACCGACAGGGTTCCTACGAGCAGTACTTC. Its translation is CASRYRQGSYEQYF. Variable domain in full (rest from reference TRBV5-5 and TRBJ2-7): DAGVTQSPTHLIKTRGQQVTLRCSPISGHKSVSWYQQVLGQGPQFIFQYYEKEERGRGNFPDRFSARQFPNYSSELNVNALLLGDSALYLCASRYRQGSYEQYFGPGTRLTVT.

This clonotype was counted between two and nine times. The chain recombines TRBV12-5 with TRBJ1-3, with a weak D call TRBD1 (5 bases). The ends were cut back, 6 bases at V and 9 bases at J, with 9 bases in the middle. Germline V gene sequence: CDR1 LGHNT, CDR2 FRNRAP. This CDR3 region has 11 residues. The CDR3 sequence: CASGTGTTIYF. DNA for the CDR3: TGTGCTAGTGGCACAGGTACCACCATATATTTT.

This clonotype was seen ten or more times. This chain links TRBV7-9 with TRBJ1-2; D is undetermined. Germline loops: CDR1 SEHNR, CDR2 FQNEAQ (reference sequence). The CDR3 is 15 residues long. The ends were cut back, 2 bases at V and 3 bases at J, with 13 bases in the middle. CDR3 sequence (DNA): TGTGCCAGCAGCTTAAGCGGGAACTCTTACTATGGCTACACCTTC. This translates into CASSLSGNSYYGYTF.

This sequence joins TRBV19 and TRBJ1-1, with a possible D match to TRBD1 (5 bases). V gave up 5 bases and J gave up 1 base, with 11 bases separating them. The CDR3 contains 14 residues. Germline lookup yields CDR1 LNHDA and CDR2 SQIVND (reference sequence). DNA of the CDR3: TGTGCCAGTAGTGAGGGGCGGAGGAACACTGAAGCTTTCTTT. Its translation: CASSEGRRNTEAFF.

CDR3 protein: CASLKSEKLFF. DNA of the CDR3: TGTGCCAGCCTGAAAAGTGAAAAACTGTTTTTT. The chain carries TRBV2 and TRBJ1-4; D is unclear. The germline gives CDR1 SNHLY, CDR2 FYNNEI. V gave up 8 bases and J gave up 7 bases, with 8 bases separating them. The CDR3 consists of 11 residues.

This clonotype was seen many times. The J gene is TRBJ1-5, the V gene TRBV7-2; D gene uncertain. Germline CDR1 is SGHTA and CDR2 is FQGNSA. V lost 1 base and J lost 3, with 4 bases in between. The CDR3 has 13 amino acids. In DNA form, the CDR3 reads TGTGCCAGCAGCTTAGAAGCCAATCAGCCCCAGCATTTT. It translates to CASSLEANQPQHF.

This clonotype was seen a handful of times. CDR3 amino acids: CASRRSETQYF. As DNA, the CDR3 is TGTGCCAGCCGGCGGTCGGAGACCCAGTACTTC. This chain uses TRBV6-2 or TRBV6-3 with TRBJ2-5; the D is unclear. CDR1 MNHEY and CDR2 SVGEGT come from the germline V gene. The V end was cut by 8 bases, the J end by 5 bases, with 9 bases between. This CDR3 contains 11 residues.